These 5 T cell receptor beta chains share one sample of origin, sequenced in a study of T cell responses to AZD1222 COVID-19 vaccine. Libraries were prepared by immunoSEQ multiplex PCR; TCRdb keeps only in-frame clonotypes and omits some of them. The sample has about 160,000 clones; 85% to 90% are singletons. The source was peripheral blood, collected 28 days after the second AZD1222 dose. All receptors derive from an adult who received the AZD1222 COVID-19 vaccine.

The rearrangement uses TRBV11-1 and TRBJ1-1; D not certain. Germline loops: CDR1 SGHAT, CDR2 FQDESV (reference sequence). With 2 bases removed from V and 5 bases from J, the gap between germline ends came to 12 bases. The CDR3 extends over 14 amino acids. The CDR3 sequence: CASSLSGEGTEAFF. The CDR3 DNA follows: TGTGCCAGCAGCTTATCTGGGGAGGGTACTGAAGCTTTCTTT.

This clone is a singleton in its sample. The chain has TRBV4-2 and TRBJ2-3; D remains unclear. V lost 8 bases, J lost 3 bases, and 12 bases lay in between. There are 13 residues in the CDR3. Germline V gives CDR1 LGHNA, CDR2 YNFKEQ. The CDR3 spells CASLGSRTDTQYF. The CDR3 DNA reads as TGTGCCAGCCTGGGTAGCAGGACAGATACGCAGTATTTT.

This chain links TRBV7-2 with TRBJ1-2; D gene ambiguous. Germline CDR1 and CDR2: SGHTA and FQGNSA. V lost 3 bases and J 7 bases, leaving 21 bases between the germline ends. The CDR3 has 16 amino acids. The CDR3 sequence is CASSFLLGKPSGGYTF. The DNA for the CDR3 is TGTGCCAGCAGCTTTCTACTAGGGAAGCCCTCCGGTGGCTACACCTTC.

V and J are TRBV6-5 and TRBJ1-1; D possibly corresponds to TRBD1 (5 bases). The germline V gene has CDR1 MNHEY and CDR2 SVGAGI. The V gene lost 6 bases and the J gene lost 4 bases, with 15 bases spanning the gap. CDR3 length equals 14 residues. This CDR3 reads CASRDWQGSTEAFF. CDR3 in DNA: TGTGCCAGCAGGGACTGGCAGGGAAGCACTGAAGCTTTCTTT.

V usage is TRBV7-6 and J usage is TRBJ1-1, with a tentative D call TRBD1 (6 bases). Germline lookup yields CDR1 SGHVS and CDR2 FNYEAQ. With 5 bases removed from V and 5 bases from J, the gap between germline ends came to 18 bases. The CDR3 is 15 residues long. CDR3 DNA: TGTGCCAGCAGCAAAAGACGGGGGCAGAGGACTGAAGCTTTCTTT. Its translation is CASSKRRGQRTEAFF.